This T cell receptor beta chain was observed in a study of T cells expressing NK-cell markers (TCRdb year 2020). Study-wide context: Three sorted T-cell subsets (CD3+CD56+NKG2C+, CD3+CD56+NKG2C- and CD3+CD56-NKG2C+) from roughly 8 donors had their TCR beta-chain repertoires profiled. Illumina HiSeq 2000/2500, MiSeq or NextSeq was used to sequence libraries as 2 x 150 bp reads. Of the eight sequenced donors, seven were found to be HCMV-seropositive and one was found to be HCMV-seronegative. The eight sequenced donors were randomly selected healthy volunteers, three men and five women.

HCMV-specific IgG was detected in serum with a commercial ELISA kit to determine HCMV serostatus. Peripheral blood mononuclear cells were isolated from blood by Ficoll density gradient centrifugation. For CDR1 and CDR2, the germline V gene lists KGHSH and LQKENI. The CDR3 goes from the cysteine to the phenylalanine over 13 residues. There is no recorded DNA. Sequencing was carried out with an Illumina HiSeq 2000. TCR beta cDNA libraries were made by 5'RACE template switching that added a universal primer site and unique molecular identifiers. Priming for cDNA synthesis came from the TCR beta constant segment, and two successive PCR amplification steps followed. The study's processing was this. MIGEC was used to demultiplex reads and group the reads by UMI, and MiTCR was used to assemble and quantify clonotypes. To exclude erroneous sequences, only TCR cDNA sequences supported by at least two reads were retained. The tcR package was used for downstream repertoire analysis, and clonotypes were matched between fractions using CDR3 nucleotide sequence together with V segment. VDJmatch was used to annotate antigen specificity against VDJdb, with one amino acid substitution in CDR3 allowed. The reads went through TCRdb reprocessing, and each CDR3 protein sequence gets one entry with no DNA. These V and J calls derive from TCRdb rather than the authors' analysis. This sample's table has entries for more than 250,000 distinct CDR3 sequences. The top ten constitute around 0.42% of the sample.

Overall results and qualifications from the work: In six donors, the dominant CD3+CD56+NKG2C+ clonotypes ranked among the top 10 CD8+ clonotypes, making up 1.0-7.0% of CD8+ T cells. Whether the expanded NKG2C-expressing T cell clones were specific for HCMV antigens remained unclear. Those dominant clonotypes were again the most abundant among CD3+CD56-NKG2C+ cells in a handful of donors, at about 25-65%.

A remark on this clonotype: This clone's antigen is unknown.

The chain is assembled from TRBV18 and TRBJ2-1. This receptor was identified in a man aged 18 to 30 in good health. Donor details come from another sample of the same person, matched by shared clones. The sequenced sample was blood T cells: a sorted CD56 or NKG2C T cell subset, CD4+ or CD8+ T cells, or bulk PBMC T cells (not recorded which). The CDR3 protein: CASSPYFLEDPFF.